The rows below give T cell receptor beta chains drawn from one sample of a study of spatial heterogeneity in lung cancer. TCRdb passed the 5' RACE reads through MiXCR, listing each CDR3 protein once. The repertoire holds approximately 40,000 distinct CDR3 sequences, about 6.5% seen once, with around 45% in the top ten. The specimen was PBMCs, collected at surgery. The source is a female donor with early-stage non-small cell lung cancer. Both conserved end residues are part of each CDR3. The D gene is left open where the match is weak. Some rows mark clone size as missing; the rest say once, few, many or name a class of expanded clone.

>few|TRBV5-1|.|TRBJ2-7
TGCGCCAGCAGCTCCCAGGGGAACACCTACGAGCAGTACTTC
CASSSQGNTYEQYF
>.|TRBV7-9|.|TRBJ1-1
TGTGCCAGCAGCCCCCGGGACACTGAAGCTTTCTTT
CASSPRDTEAFF
>many|TRBV6-1|TRBD1|TRBJ1-5
TGTGCCAGCAGCTTAAACAGGGGACGGAGCAATCAGCCCCAGCATTTT
CASSLNRGRSNQPQHF
>.|TRBV18|.|TRBJ1-2
TGTGCCAGCTCATCGACAGGTCTTGATGGCTACACCTTC
CASSSTGLDGYTF
>few|TRBV2|TRBD1|TRBJ1-6
TGTGCCAGCAGTGAAGCGGGACAGCACTATTCACCCCTCCACTTT
CASSEAGQHYSPLHF
>many|TRBV6-5|TRBD2|TRBJ2-3
TGTGCCAGCAGTTACATGAGCGGGGGGGCGGATACGCAGTATTTT
CASSYMSGGADTQYF
>.|TRBV5-1|.|TRBJ2-7
TGCGCCAGCAGCTTGGAAAGTACTGCGGGGCAGTACTTC
CASSLESTAGQYF
>many|TRBV20-1|.|TRBJ2-7
TGCAGTGCTAGAGTAGGGGCCTACGAGCAGTACTTC
CSARVGAYEQYF
>.|TRBV12-3/TRBV12-4|.|TRBJ1-6
TGTGCCAGCAGTTTTAAAGGGGGTAGTAATTCACCCCTCCACTTT
CASSFKGGSNSPLHF
>.|TRBV7-9|TRBD1|TRBJ1-3
TGTGCCAGCAGCTCCCCAGGCCGTACAGGGGGCACTGGAAACAGCATATATTTT
CASSSPGRTGGTGNSIYF
>.|TRBV5-1|TRBD2|TRBJ2-3
TGCGCCAGCAGCCCAGCGGGGCCGAGCACAGATACGCAGTATTTT
CASSPAGPSTDTQYF
>many|TRBV10-3|.|TRBJ2-3
TGTGCCAATGGGGATACGCAGTATTTT
CANGDTQYF
>.|TRBV6-5|TRBD1|TRBJ1-1
TGTGCCAGCAGGAGGACAGGCCGGAACACTGAAGCTTTCTTT
CASRRTGRNTEAFF
>few|TRBV5-1|.|TRBJ1-2
TGCGCCAGCAGCTTCTCTGGGGACGGTTTGACCTACACCTTC
CASSFSGDGLTYTF
>many|TRBV12-3/TRBV12-4|.|TRBJ2-5
TGTGCCAGCAGTTTTCGAGGGGAGACCCAGTACTTC
CASSFRGETQYF
>few|TRBV5-5|.|TRBJ1-6
TGTGCCAGCAGCTTGGCCACGACCGCTAGCTCCTATAATTCACCCCTCCACTTT
CASSLATTASSYNSPLHF
>.|TRBV29-1|.|TRBJ2-3
TGCAGCTCCTGTATATTCCCCGACACAGATACGCAGTATTTT
CSSCIFPDTDTQYF
>.|TRBV5-1|TRBD1|TRBJ1-5
TGCGCCAGCAGCCGGGACAGTGGTGATCAGCCCCAGCATTTT
CASSRDSGDQPQHF
>many|TRBV27|TRBD2|TRBJ2-3
TGTGCCAGCAGACTAGCGGGGACCACAGATACGCAGTATTTT
CASRLAGTTDTQYF
>.|TRBV6-5|.|TRBJ2-5
TGTGCCAGCAGTTACTCAGCTGGGACGGGAGAAGAGACCGAGTACTTC
CASSYSAGTGEETEYF
>many|TRBV6-1|.|TRBJ2-5
TGTGCCAGCAGTGGGCGCCATACCACCCCCATACTCTTC
CASSGRHTTPILF
>many|TRBV11-2|.|TRBJ2-1
TGTGCCAGCAGCTTAGATGGGGGGCCCCTCAATGAGCAGTTCTTC
CASSLDGGPLNEQFF
>.|TRBV7-9|.|TRBJ2-7
TGTGCCAGCAGCTTAGATCCCCGTCCTACCTACGAGCAGTACTTC
CASSLDPRPTYEQYF
>many|TRBV7-2|TRBD1|TRBJ1-6
TGTGCCAGCAGCTGGACAGGGGGGACAATATCTGCCGAAATCTACTTT
CASSWTGGTISAEIYF
>few|TRBV5-1|TRBD2|TRBJ2-1
TGCGCCAGCAGTCCACTAGCGGGGAGTTACAATGAGCAGTTCTTC
CASSPLAGSYNEQFF
>many|TRBV5-1|.|TRBJ2-5
TGCGCCAGCAGCCCCGGGACGGCGCGGACCCAGTACTTC
CASSPGTARTQYF
>few|TRBV6-5|.|TRBJ2-3
TGTGCCAGCAAAATACCGGGGCGCACAGATACGCAGTATTTT
CASKIPGRTDTQYF
>many|TRBV5-1|TRBD1|TRBJ2-2
TGCGCCAGCAGCCCCGGACAGGCCACCGGGGAGCTGTTTTTT
CASSPGQATGELFF